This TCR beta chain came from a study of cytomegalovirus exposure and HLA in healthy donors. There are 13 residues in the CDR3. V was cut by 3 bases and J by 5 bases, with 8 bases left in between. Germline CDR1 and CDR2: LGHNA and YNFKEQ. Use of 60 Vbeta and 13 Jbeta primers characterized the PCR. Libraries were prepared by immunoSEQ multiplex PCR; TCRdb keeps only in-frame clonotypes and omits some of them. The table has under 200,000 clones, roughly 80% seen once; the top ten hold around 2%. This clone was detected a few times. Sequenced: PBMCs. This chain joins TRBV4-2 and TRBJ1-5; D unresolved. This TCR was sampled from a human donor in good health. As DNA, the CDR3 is TGTGCCAGCAGCCAGTTTCTCGATCAGCCCCAGCATTTT. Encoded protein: CASSQFLDQPQHF.